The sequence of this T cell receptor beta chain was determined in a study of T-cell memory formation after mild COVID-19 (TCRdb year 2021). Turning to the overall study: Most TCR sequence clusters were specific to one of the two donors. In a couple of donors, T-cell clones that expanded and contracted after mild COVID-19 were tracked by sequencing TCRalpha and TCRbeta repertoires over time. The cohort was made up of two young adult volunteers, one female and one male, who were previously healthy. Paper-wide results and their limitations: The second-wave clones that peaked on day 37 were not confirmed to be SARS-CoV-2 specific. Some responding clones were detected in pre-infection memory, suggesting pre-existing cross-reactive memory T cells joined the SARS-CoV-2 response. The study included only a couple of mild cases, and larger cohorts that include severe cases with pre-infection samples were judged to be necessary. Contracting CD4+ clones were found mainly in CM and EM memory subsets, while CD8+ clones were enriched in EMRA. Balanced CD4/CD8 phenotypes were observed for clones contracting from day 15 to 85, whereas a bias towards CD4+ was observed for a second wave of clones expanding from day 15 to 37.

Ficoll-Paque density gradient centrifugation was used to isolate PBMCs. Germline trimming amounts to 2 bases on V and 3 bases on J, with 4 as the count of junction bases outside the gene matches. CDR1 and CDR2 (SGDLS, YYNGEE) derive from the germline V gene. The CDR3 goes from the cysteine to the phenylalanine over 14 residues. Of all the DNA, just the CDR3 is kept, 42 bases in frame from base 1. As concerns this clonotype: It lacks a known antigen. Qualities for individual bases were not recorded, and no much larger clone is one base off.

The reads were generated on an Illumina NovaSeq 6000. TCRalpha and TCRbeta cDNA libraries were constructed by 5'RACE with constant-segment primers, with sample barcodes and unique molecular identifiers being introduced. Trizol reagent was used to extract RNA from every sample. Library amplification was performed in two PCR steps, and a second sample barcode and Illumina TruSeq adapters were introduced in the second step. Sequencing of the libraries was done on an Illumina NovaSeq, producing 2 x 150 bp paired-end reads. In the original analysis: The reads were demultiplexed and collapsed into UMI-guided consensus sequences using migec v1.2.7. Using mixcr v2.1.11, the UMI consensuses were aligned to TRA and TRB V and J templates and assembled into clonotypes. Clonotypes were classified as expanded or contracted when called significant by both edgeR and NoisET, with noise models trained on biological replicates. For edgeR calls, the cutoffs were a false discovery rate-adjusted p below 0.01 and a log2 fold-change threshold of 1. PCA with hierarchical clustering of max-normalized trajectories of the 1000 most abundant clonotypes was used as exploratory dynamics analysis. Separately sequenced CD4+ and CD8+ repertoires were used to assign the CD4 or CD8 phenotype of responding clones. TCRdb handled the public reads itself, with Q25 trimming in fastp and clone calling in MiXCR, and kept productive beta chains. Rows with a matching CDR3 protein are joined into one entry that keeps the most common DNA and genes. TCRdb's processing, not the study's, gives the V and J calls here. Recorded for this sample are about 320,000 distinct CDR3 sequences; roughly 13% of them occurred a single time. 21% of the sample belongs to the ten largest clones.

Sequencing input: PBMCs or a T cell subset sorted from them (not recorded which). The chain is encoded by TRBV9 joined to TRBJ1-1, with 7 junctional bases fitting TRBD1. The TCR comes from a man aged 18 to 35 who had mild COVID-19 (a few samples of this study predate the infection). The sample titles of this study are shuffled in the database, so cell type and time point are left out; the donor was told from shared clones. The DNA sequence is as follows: TGTGCCAGCAGCGTCGGGGGACAGCACACTGAAGCTTTCTTT. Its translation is CASSVGGQHTEAFF. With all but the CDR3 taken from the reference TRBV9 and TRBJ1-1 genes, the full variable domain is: DSGVTQTPKHLITATGQRVTLRCSPRSGDLSVYWYQQSLDQGLQFLIQYYNGEERAKGNILERFSAQQFPDLHSELNLSSLELGDSALYFCASSVGGQHTEAFFGQGTRLTVV.